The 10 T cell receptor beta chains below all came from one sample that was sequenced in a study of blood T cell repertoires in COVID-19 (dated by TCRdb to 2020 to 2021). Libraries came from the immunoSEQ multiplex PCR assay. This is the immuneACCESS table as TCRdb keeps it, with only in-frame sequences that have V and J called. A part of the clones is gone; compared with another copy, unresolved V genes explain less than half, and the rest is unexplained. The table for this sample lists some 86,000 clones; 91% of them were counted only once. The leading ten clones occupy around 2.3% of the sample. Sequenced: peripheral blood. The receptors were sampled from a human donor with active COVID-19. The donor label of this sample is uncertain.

CDR3 region: CASSGRTGHTQYF. CDR3 nucleotides: TGTGCCAGCAGCGGACGAACAGGGCATACGCAGTATTTT. This chain uses TRBV5-5 with TRBJ2-3; D might be TRBD1 (6 bases). This CDR3 spans 13 amino acids. V gave up 4 bases and J gave up 7 bases, with 13 bases separating them. Per the germline V gene, CDR1 is SGHKS and CDR2 is YYEKEE (reference sequence).

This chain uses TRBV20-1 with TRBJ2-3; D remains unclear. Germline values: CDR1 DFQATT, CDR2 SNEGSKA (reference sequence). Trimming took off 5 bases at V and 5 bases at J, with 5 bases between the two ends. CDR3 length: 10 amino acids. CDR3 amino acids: CSAPLDTQYF. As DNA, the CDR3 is TGCAGTGCTCCGTTAGATACGCAGTATTTT.

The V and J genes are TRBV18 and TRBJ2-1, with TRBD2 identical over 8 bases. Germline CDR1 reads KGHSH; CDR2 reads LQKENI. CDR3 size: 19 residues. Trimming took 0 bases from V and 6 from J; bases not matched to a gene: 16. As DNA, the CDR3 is TGTGCCAGCTCACCACCTCTAGCGGGTGCACGGCCCGGGGGCAATGAGCAGTTCTTC. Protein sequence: CASSPPLAGARPGGNEQFF. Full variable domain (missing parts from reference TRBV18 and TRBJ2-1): NAGVMQNPRHLVRRRGQEARLRCSPMKGHSHVYWYRQLPEEGLKFMVYLQKENIIDESGMPKERFSAEFPKEGPSILRIQQVVRGDSAAYFCASSPPLAGARPGGNEQFFGPGTRLTVL.

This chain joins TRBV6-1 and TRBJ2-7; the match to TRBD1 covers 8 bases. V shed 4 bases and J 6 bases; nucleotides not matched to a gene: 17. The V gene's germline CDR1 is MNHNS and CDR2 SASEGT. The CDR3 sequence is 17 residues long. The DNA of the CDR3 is TGTGCCAGCAGTGTAGACCGGACAGGGAAGATCCCCTTCGAGCAGTACTTC. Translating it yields CASSVDRTGKIPFEQYF.

CDR3 residues: CASSQDPSGGAETQYF. The CDR3 DNA reads as TGCGCCAGCAGCCAAGACCCTAGCGGGGGGGCAGAGACCCAGTACTTC. The rearrangement joins TRBV4-3 to TRBJ2-5; 12 bases are shared with TRBD2. The CDR3 is made up of 16 amino acids. The germline CDR1 and CDR2 sequences are LGHNA and YSLEER. Germline trimming cut 0 bases from V and 4 bases from J; bases unmatched to any gene: 3.

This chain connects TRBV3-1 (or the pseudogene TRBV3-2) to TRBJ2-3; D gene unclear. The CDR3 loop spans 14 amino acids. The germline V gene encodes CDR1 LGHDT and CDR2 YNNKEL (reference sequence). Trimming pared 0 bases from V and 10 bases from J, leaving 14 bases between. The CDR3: CASSQDTTSGSQYF. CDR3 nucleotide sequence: TGTGCCAGCAGCCAAGATACTACCTCCGGGTCGCAGTATTTT.

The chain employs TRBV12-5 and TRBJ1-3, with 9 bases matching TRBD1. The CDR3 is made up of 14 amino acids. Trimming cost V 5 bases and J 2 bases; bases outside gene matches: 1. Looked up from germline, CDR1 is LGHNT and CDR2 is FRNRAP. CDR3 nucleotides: TGTGCTAGTGGTCGGACAGGGGCTGGAAACACCATATATTTT. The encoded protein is CASGRTGAGNTIYF.

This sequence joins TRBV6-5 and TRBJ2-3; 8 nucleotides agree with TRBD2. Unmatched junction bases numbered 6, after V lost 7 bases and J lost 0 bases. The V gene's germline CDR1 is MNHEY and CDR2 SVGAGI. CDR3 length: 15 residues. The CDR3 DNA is TGTGCCAGCATCGGGGGGGGCCTAAGCACAGATACGCAGTATTTT. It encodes CASIGGGLSTDTQYF.

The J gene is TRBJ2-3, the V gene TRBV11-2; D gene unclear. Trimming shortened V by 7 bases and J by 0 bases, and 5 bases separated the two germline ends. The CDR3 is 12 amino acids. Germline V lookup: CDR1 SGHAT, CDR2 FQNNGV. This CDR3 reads CASNPSTDTQYF. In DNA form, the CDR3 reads TGTGCCAGCAATCCTAGCACAGATACGCAGTATTTT. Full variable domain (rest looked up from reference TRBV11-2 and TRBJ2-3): EAGVAQSPRYKIIEKRQSVAFWCNPISGHATLYWYQQILGQGPKLLIQFQNNGVVDDSQLPKDRFSAERLKGVDSTLKIQPAKLEDSAVYLCASNPSTDTQYFGPGTRLTVL.

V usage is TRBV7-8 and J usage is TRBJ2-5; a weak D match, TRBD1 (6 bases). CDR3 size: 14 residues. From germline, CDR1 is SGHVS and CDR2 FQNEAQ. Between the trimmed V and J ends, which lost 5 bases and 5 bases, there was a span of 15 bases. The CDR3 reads CASSLTGFGETQYF. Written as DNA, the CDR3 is TGTGCCAGCAGCCTAACAGGGTTTGGGGAGACCCAGTACTTC.